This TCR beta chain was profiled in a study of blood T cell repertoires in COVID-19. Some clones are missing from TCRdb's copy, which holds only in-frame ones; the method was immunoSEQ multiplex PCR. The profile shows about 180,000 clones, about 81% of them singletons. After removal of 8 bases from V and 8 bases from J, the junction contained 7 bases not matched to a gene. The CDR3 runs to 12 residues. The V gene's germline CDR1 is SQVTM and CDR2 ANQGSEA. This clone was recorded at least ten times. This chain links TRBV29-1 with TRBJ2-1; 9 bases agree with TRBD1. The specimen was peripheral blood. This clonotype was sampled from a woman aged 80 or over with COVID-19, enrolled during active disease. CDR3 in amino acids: CSPRDRDYEQFF. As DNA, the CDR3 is TGCAGCCCTCGGGACAGGGACTATGAGCAGTTCTTC.